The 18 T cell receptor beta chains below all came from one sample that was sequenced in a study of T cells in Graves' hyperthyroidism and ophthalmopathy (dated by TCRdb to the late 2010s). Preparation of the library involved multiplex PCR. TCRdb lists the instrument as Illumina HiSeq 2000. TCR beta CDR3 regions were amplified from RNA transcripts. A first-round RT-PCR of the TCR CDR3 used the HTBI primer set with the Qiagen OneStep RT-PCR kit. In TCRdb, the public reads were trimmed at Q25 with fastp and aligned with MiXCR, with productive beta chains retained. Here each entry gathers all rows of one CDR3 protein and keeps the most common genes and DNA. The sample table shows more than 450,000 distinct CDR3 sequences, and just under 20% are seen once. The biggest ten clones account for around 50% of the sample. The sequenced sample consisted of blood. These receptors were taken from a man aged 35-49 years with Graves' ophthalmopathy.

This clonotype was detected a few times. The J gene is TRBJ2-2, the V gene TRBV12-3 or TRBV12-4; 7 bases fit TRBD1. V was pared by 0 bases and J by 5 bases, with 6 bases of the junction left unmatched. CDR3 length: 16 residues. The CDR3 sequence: CASSLAGQMHTGELFF. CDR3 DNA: TGTGCCAGCAGTTTAGCGGGACAGATGCATACCGGGGAGCTGTTTTTT.

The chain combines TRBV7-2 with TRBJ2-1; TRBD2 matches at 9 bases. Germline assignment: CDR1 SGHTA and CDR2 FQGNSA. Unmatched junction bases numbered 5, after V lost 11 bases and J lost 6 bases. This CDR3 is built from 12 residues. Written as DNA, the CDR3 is TGTGCCGTCAGACTAGCGGTCAATGAGCAGTTCTTC. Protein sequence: CAVRLAVNEQFF.

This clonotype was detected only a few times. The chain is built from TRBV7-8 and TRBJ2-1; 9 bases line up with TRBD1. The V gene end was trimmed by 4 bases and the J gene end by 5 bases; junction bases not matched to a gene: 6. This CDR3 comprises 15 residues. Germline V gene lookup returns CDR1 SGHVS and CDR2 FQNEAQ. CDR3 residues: CASSSGQGKDNEQFF. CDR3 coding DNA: TGTGCCAGCAGCTCTGGACAGGGGAAAGACAATGAGCAGTTCTTC.

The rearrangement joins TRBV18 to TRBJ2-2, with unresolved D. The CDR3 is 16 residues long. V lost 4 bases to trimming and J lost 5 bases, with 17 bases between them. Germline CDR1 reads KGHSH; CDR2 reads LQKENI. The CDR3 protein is CASSLASGTRTGELFF. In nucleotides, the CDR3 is TGTGCCAGCTCACTAGCTTCTGGCACCCGGACCGGGGAGCTGTTTTTT.

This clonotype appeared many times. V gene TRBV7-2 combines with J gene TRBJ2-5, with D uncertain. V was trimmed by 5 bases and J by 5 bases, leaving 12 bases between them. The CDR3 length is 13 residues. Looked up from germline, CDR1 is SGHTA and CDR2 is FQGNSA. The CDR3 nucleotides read TGTGCCAGCAGCCCGAACCGTGGGGAGACCCAGTACTTC. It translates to CASSPNRGETQYF.

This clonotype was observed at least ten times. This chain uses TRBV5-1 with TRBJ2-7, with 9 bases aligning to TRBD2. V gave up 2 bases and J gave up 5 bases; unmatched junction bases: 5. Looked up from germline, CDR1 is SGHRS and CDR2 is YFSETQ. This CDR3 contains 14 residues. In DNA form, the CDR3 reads TGCGCCAGCAGCTTAGGAAGCGGGAGGAACGAGCAGTACTTC. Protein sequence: CASSLGSGRNEQYF.

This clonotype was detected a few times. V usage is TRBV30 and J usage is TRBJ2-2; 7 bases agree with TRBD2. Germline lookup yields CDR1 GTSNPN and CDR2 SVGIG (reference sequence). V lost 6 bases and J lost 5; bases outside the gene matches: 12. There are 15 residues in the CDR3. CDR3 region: CACLAGSGNTGELFF. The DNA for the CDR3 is TGTGCCTGCCTAGCCGGGAGCGGGAATACCGGGGAGCTGTTTTTT.

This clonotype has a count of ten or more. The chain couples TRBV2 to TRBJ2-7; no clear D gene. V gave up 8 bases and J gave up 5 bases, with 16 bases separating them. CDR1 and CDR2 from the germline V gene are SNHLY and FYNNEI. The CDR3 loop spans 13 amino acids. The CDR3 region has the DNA TGTGCCAGCCATACGGCCCCCGTCCACGAGCAGTACTTC. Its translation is CASHTAPVHEQYF.

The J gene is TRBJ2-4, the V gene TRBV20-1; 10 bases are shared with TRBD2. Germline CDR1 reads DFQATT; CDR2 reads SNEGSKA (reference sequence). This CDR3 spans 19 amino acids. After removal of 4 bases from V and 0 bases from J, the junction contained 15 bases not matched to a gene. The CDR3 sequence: CSATTLLAGPLLAKNIQYF. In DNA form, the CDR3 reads TGCAGTGCTACAACTTTACTAGCGGGGCCACTTCTAGCCAAAAACATTCAGTACTTC.

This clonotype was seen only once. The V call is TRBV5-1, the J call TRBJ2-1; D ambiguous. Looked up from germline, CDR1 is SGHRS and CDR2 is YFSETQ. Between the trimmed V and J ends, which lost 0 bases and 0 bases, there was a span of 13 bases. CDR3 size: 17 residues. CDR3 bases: TGCGCCAGCAGCTTGGCCCCCCTGACCAGCTCCTACAATGAGCAGTTCTTC. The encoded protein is CASSLAPLTSSYNEQFF.

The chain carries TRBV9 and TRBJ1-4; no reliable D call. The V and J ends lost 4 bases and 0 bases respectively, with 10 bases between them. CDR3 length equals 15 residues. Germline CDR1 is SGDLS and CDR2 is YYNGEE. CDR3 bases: TGTGCCAGCAGCCAGGACGGGACAACTAATGAAAAACTGTTTTTT. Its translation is CASSQDGTTNEKLFF.

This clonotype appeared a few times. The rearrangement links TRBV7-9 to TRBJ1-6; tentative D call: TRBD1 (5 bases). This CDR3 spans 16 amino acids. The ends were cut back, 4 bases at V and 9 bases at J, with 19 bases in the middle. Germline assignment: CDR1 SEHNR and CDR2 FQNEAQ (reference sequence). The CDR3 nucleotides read TGTGCCAGCAGCTCCGCTGGCGGGGGGAGCGGTTCACCCCTCCACTTT. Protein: CASSSAGGGSGSPLHF.

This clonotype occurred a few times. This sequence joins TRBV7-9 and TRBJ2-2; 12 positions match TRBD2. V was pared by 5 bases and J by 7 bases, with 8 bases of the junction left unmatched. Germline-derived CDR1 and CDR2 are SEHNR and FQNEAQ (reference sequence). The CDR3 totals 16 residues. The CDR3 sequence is CASSPSGLAGIGELFF. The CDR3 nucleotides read TGTGCCAGCAGCCCGAGCGGACTAGCGGGAATCGGGGAGCTGTTTTTT. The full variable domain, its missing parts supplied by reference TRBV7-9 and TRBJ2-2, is DTGVSQNPRHKITKRGQNVTFRCDPISEHNRLYWYRQTLGQGPEFLTYFQNEAQLEKSRLLSDRFSAERPKGSFSTLEIQRTEQGDSAMYLCASSPSGLAGIGELFFGEGSRLTVL.

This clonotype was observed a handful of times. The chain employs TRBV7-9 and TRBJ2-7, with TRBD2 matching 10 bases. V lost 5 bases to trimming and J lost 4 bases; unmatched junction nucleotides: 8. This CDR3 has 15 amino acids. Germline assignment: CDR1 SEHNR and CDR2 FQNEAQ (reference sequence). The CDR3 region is CASSPGTSEIYEQYF. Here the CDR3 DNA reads TGTGCCAGCAGCCCGGGGACTAGCGAAATATACGAGCAGTACTTC.

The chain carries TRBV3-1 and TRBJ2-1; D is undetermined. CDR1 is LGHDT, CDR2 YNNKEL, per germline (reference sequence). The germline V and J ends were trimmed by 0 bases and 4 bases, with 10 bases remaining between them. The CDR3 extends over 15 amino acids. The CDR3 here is CASSQDGSPYNEQFF. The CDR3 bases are TGTGCCAGCAGCCAAGACGGGTCCCCATACAATGAGCAGTTCTTC.

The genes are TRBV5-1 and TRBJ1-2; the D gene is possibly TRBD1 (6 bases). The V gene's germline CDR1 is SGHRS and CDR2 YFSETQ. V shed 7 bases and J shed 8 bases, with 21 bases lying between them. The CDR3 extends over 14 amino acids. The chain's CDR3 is CASGPGGRNGGYTF. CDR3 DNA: TGCGCCAGCGGGCCGGGGGGCCGAAACGGGGGCTACACCTTC.

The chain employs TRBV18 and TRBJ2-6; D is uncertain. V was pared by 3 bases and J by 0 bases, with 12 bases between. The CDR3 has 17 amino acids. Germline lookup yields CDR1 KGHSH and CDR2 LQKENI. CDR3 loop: CASSPVLGFSGANVLTF. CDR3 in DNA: TGTGCCAGCTCACCCGTTCTGGGATTCTCTGGGGCCAACGTCCTGACTTTC.

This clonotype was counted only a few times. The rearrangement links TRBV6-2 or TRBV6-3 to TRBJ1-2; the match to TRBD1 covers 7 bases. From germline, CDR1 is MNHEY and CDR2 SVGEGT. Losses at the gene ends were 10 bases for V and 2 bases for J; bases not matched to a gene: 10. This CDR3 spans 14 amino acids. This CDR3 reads CATEPDRMNYGYTF. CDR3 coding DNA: TGTGCCACCGAACCGGACAGGATGAACTATGGCTACACCTTC.